The 19 T cell receptor beta chains reported below all come from one sample, sequenced in a study of blood T cell repertoires in COVID-19. Libraries were prepared by immunoSEQ multiplex PCR; TCRdb keeps only in-frame clonotypes and omits some of them. The sample records hundreds of thousands of clones, just over 85% being singletons. What was sequenced was peripheral blood. The source is a woman aged 30 to 39 with active or convalescent COVID-19.

The genes are TRBV5-4 and TRBJ2-7; maybe TRBD1 (6 bases). V was trimmed by 3 bases and J by 10 bases, leaving 11 bases between them. The CDR3 runs 11 residues. Germline V lookup: CDR1 SGHNT, CDR2 YYREEE (reference sequence). DNA for the CDR3: TGTGCCAGCAGCTCAGGGGCAGTCCAGTACTTC. This translates into CASSSGAVQYF.

The chain employs TRBV5-4 and TRBJ2-3, with 11 bases lining up with TRBD1. Trimming cost V 0 bases and J 8 bases; bases outside gene matches: 11. This CDR3 is built from 17 residues. Germline assignment: CDR1 SGHNT and CDR2 YYREEE (reference sequence). DNA for the CDR3: TGTGCCAGCAGCTTGGAGGGGGGGACAGGGGGAAGAAGTACGCAGTATTTT. Protein product: CASSLEGGTGGRSTQYF.

V gene TRBV29-1 combines with J gene TRBJ2-7; TRBD2 agrees at 8 bases. The J segment lost 1 base and the V segment lost 6 bases, leaving 11 bases of the junction unmatched. This CDR3 has 15 residues. CDR1 is SQVTM and CDR2 is ANQGSEA in the germline V gene. In nucleotides, the CDR3 is TGCAGCGTCTTAGCCACCGGGGGGGTATCCTACGAGCAGTACTTC. Its protein is CSVLATGGVSYEQYF.

The J gene is TRBJ2-1, the V gene TRBV4-1; D perhaps matches TRBD2 (6 bases). The CDR3 is 16 residues long. Germline lookup yields CDR1 MGHRA and CDR2 YSYEKL. The V gene lost 0 bases and the J gene lost 9 bases, with 18 bases spanning the gap. The CDR3 is CASSQESWLGGSEQFF. Written as DNA, the CDR3 is TGCGCCAGCAGCCAAGAGTCCTGGTTGGGGGGTAGTGAGCAGTTCTTC.

This clone was seen once. The CDR3 DNA sequence: TGTGCCAGTAGTTTCGGACAGGGTCCCTTCGGCGAGCAGTACTTC. It codes for CASSFGQGPFGEQYF. V and J are TRBV19 and TRBJ2-7; 8 positions match TRBD1. Germline V lookup: CDR1 LNHDA, CDR2 SQIVND (reference sequence). The CDR3 runs 15 residues. V lost 5 bases and J lost 6; bases outside the gene matches: 12. Using reference TRBV19 and TRBJ2-7 for the parts outside the CDR3, the full variable domain is DGGITQSPKYLFRKEGQNVTLSCEQNLNHDAMYWYRQDPGQGLRLIYYSQIVNDFQKGDIAEGYSVSREKKESFPLTVTSAQKNPTAFYLCASSFGQGPFGEQYFGPGTRLTVT.

The chain recombines TRBV7-9 with TRBJ2-4; TRBD1 agrees at 7 bases. V trimming: 5 bases; J trimming: 1 base; junction bases outside the gene matches: 5. Germline values: CDR1 SEHNR, CDR2 FQNEAQ (reference sequence). The CDR3 totals 15 residues. The CDR3 is CASSGQVGAKNIQYF. CDR3 nucleotide sequence: TGTGCCAGCAGCGGACAGGTTGGGGCCAAAAACATTCAGTACTTC.

The chain carries TRBV6-2 or TRBV6-3 and TRBJ1-2; D gene ambiguous. CDR3 size: 13 residues. CDR1 MNHEY and CDR2 SVGEGT come from the germline V gene. Trimming left V 2 bases short and J 1 base short, with 5 bases between. CDR3 coding DNA: TGTGCCAGCAGTTACCGGGATAACTATGGCTACACCTTC. Translating gives CASSYRDNYGYTF.

The chain combines TRBV15 with TRBJ1-5, with unresolved D. The V gene's germline CDR1 is LNHNV and CDR2 YYDKDF (reference sequence). The length of the CDR3 is 13 residues. The V gene lost 0 bases and the J gene lost 13 bases, with 13 bases spanning the gap. CDR3 DNA sequence: TGTGCCACCAGCAGAGAAGGCAGTAGCTGGCAGCATTTT. Translation gives CATSREGSSWQHF.

The chain carries TRBV4-1 and TRBJ1-3; 7 bases map to TRBD1. The germline V gene encodes CDR1 MGHRA and CDR2 YSYEKL. The CDR3 is 15 residues long. V gave up 3 bases and J gave up 0 bases; unmatched junction bases: 2. This CDR3 reads CASSQGTASGNTIYF. The DNA of the CDR3 is TGCGCCAGCAGCCAGGGGACAGCCTCTGGAAACACCATATATTTT.

For this clone: Its ends do not fully match the called genes, so a read error is possible. The sample has other DNA sequences that encode this CDR3 too. This chain connects TRBV27 to TRBJ1-1; TRBD1 agrees at 9 bases. The CDR3 is 15 residues long. Germline V gene sequence: CDR1 MNHEY, CDR2 SMNVEV (reference sequence). CDR3 residues: CASSDGQGMNTEAFF. CDR3 DNA: TGTGCCAGCAGCGACGGACAGGGGATGAACACCGAAGCTTTCTTT.

In this sample, this clone turned up once. The rearrangement uses TRBV3-1 (or the pseudogene TRBV3-2) and TRBJ1-2; weak D call: TRBD1 (6 bases). The germline V gene encodes CDR1 LGHDT and CDR2 YNNKEL (reference sequence). The length of the CDR3 is 15 residues. Between the trimmed V and J ends, which lost 5 bases and 4 bases, there was a span of 17 bases. The CDR3 loop is CASSSFWGLGYGYTF. CDR3 nucleotides: TGTGCCAGCAGCTCATTCTGGGGGCTTGGCTATGGCTACACCTTC.

The gene calls are TRBV15 and TRBJ2-5; D unresolved. CDR3 length equals 17 residues. The V and J ends lost 3 bases and 6 bases respectively, with 23 bases between them. Looked up from germline, CDR1 is LNHNV and CDR2 is YYDKDF (reference sequence). The CDR3 loop reads CATSSEPDWRGSQTQYF. CDR3 bases: TGTGCCACCAGCAGCGAACCTGACTGGAGAGGTAGCCAGACCCAGTACTTC.

This sequence joins TRBV7-9 and TRBJ2-2, with 11 nucleotides matching TRBD1. This CDR3 has 17 amino acids. With 2 bases clipped from V and 3 bases from J, the junction kept 5 bases outside the gene matches. Germline values: CDR1 SEHNR, CDR2 FQNEAQ (reference sequence). This CDR3 is CASSLSPGQGDTGELFF. The CDR3 bases are TGTGCCAGCAGCTTATCTCCGGGACAGGGGGACACCGGGGAGCTGTTTTTT.

Concerning this clone itself: The sample has other DNA sequences that encode this CDR3 too. The gene calls are TRBV28 and TRBJ1-5; D remains unclear. Germline loops: CDR1 MDHEN, CDR2 SYDVKM. V was pared by 4 bases and J by 2 bases, with 15 bases between. The CDR3 loop spans 16 amino acids. The CDR3 sequence: CASSSSGNYGNQPQHF. The CDR3 coding sequence is TGTGCCAGCAGTTCCTCGGGGAATTATGGCAATCAGCCCCAGCATTTT.

V and J are TRBV2 and TRBJ1-4; 9 bases are a match to TRBD1. The J segment lost 7 bases and the V segment lost 5 bases, leaving 11 bases of the junction unmatched. The CDR3 extends over 16 amino acids. Germline V gene sequence: CDR1 SNHLY, CDR2 FYNNEI. The CDR3 loop reads CASSFRDRAGGEKLFF. The DNA for the CDR3 is TGTGCCAGCAGTTTCCGGGACAGGGCGGGAGGTGAAAAACTGTTTTTT. The complete variable domain, with remaining parts taken from reference TRBV2 and TRBJ1-4, reads EPEVTQTPSHQVTQMGQEVILRCVPISNHLYFYWYRQILGQKVEFLVSFYNNEISEKSEIFDDQFSVERPDGSNFTLKIRSTKLEDSAMYFCASSFRDRAGGEKLFFGSGTQLSVL.

The chain uses TRBV2 and TRBJ2-1; 9 positions agree with TRBD2. In germline, CDR1 is SNHLY, CDR2 FYNNEI. The CDR3 sequence is 15 residues long. The J segment lost 2 bases and the V segment lost 3 bases, leaving 2 bases of the junction unmatched. CDR3 bases: TGTGCCAGCAGTGACCTAGCGGGGACCTACAATGAGCAGTTCTTC. Translation gives CASSDLAGTYNEQFF.

The chain uses TRBV5-4 and TRBJ1-3; possibly TRBD1 for D (5 bases). There are 15 residues in the CDR3. The V gene's germline CDR1 is SGHNT and CDR2 YYREEE (reference sequence). V lost 2 bases to trimming and J lost 0 bases, with 9 bases between them. The CDR3 nucleotides are TGTGCCAGCAGCTTCGGACAAGACTCTGGAAACACCATATATTTT. Its protein is CASSFGQDSGNTIYF.

This sequence joins TRBV11-3 and TRBJ2-3; possible D gene TRBD2, 5 bases. The CDR3 is 12 amino acids. The V gene lost 6 bases and the J gene lost 4 bases, with 8 bases spanning the gap. The germline V gene has CDR1 SGHNT and CDR2 YENEEA. CDR3 DNA sequence: TGTGCCAGCAGTTGGGGAGCAGATACGCAGTATTTT. It is translated as CASSWGADTQYF.

This chain uses TRBV19 with TRBJ2-1; D is possibly TRBD2 (5 bases). This CDR3 has 16 residues. CDR1 is LNHDA, CDR2 SQIVND, per germline (reference sequence). Trimming took off 6 bases at V and 4 bases at J, with 19 bases between the two ends. The CDR3 nucleotides are TGTGCCAGTAGCCTACTAGGGATTCCCGCATACAATGAGCAGTTCTTC. It encodes CASSLLGIPAYNEQFF.